The 16 T cell receptor beta chains below all came from one sample that was sequenced in a study of siplizumab effects on memory and regulatory T cells. Sequenced by immunoSEQ multiplex PCR; TCRdb stores in-frame clones only, minus some. The sample contains around 100,000 clones, approximately 92% of which appear only once. The sequenced sample consisted of CD4+ T cells sorted from blood. The receptors stem from a human donor in good health. Some clones in this sample may be carry-over from other donors' samples.

The chain employs TRBV29-1 and TRBJ2-3; 10 bases agree with TRBD2. The germline V gene encodes CDR1 SQVTM and CDR2 ANQGSEA. The CDR3 has 14 amino acids. Germline trimming cut 6 bases from V and 2 bases from J; bases unmatched to any gene: 5. The CDR3 coding sequence is TGCAGCGTGATAGCGGGAGGAATCACAGATACGCAGTATTTT. Translating it yields CSVIAGGITDTQYF.

This chain joins TRBV10-2 and TRBJ2-5; 9 nucleotides line up with TRBD1. CDR3 size: 15 residues. The germline V gene has CDR1 WSHSY and CDR2 SAAADI. Losses at the gene ends were 5 bases for V and 5 bases for J; bases not matched to a gene: 9. This CDR3 reads CASSRPGQGSETQYF. In nucleotides, the CDR3 is TGCGCCAGCAGTAGGCCGGGACAGGGTAGCGAGACCCAGTACTTC.

V usage is TRBV11-1 and J usage is TRBJ2-5; TRBD1 aligns across 11 bases. The length of the CDR3 is 15 residues. Germline values: CDR1 SGHAT, CDR2 FQDESV (reference sequence). Trimming cost V 6 bases and J 1 base; bases outside gene matches: 4. The DNA of the CDR3 is TGTGCCAGCAGACGGACAGGGGGCTTCCAAGAGACCCAGTACTTC. The encoded protein is CASRRTGGFQETQYF. Using reference TRBV11-1 and TRBJ2-5 for the parts outside the CDR3, the full variable domain is EAEVAQSPRYKITEKSQAVAFWCDPISGHATLYWYRQILGQGPELLVQFQDESVVDDSQLPKDRFSAERLKGVDSTLKIQPAELGDSAMYLCASRRTGGFQETQYFGPGTRLLVL.

This clone has a single count. V gene TRBV5-1 combines with J gene TRBJ1-1; D is perhaps TRBD1 (6 bases). The length of the CDR3 is 14 residues. Germline loops: CDR1 SGHRS, CDR2 YFSETQ. Trimming shortened V by 4 bases and J by 11 bases, and 21 bases separated the two germline ends. The CDR3 nucleotides are TGCGCCAGCAGCGATCAACAGGGTGGGTTGGGGGCTTTCTTT. Translated, it gives CASSDQQGGLGAFF.

This clone has only one observation. This rearrangement joins TRBV1 to TRBJ2-7; the D call in the table, TRBD2, was not verified against the DNA. TRBV1 is classified as a pseudogene. The CDR3 consists of 14 residues. CDR3 in amino acids: CTSSVEMAPNEQYF. As DNA, the CDR3 is TGCACCAGCAGCGTGGAGATGGCCCCCAACGAGCAGTACTTC.

V is TRBV7-3 and J is TRBJ2-5, with TRBD2 identical over 9 bases. Per germline, CDR1 SGHTA and CDR2 FQGTGA. Trimming at V came to 7 bases and at J to 5 bases, leaving 8 bases not matched to a gene. This CDR3 region has 14 residues. CDR3 in amino acids: CASKADSGSETQYF. In DNA form, the CDR3 reads TGTGCCAGCAAAGCCGATAGCGGGAGTGAGACCCAGTACTTC.

The chain carries TRBV10-1 and TRBJ2-3; 10 nucleotides agree with TRBD2. The CDR3 has 16 amino acids. V shed 0 bases, J shed 0 bases, and the junction held 0 bases outside the gene matches. The germline CDR1 and CDR2 sequences are WNHNN and SYGVQD (reference sequence). The CDR3 spells CASSESTSGSTDTQYF. The CDR3 DNA is TGCGCCAGCAGTGAGTCGACTAGCGGGAGCACAGATACGCAGTATTTT.

V is TRBV12-1 and J is TRBJ2-7; the table gives TRBD2 as D, unverified against the DNA. TRBV12-1 is assigned pseudogene status. This CDR3 has 16 amino acids. This CDR3 is CASSCRTSGRVHEQYF. The CDR3 DNA sequence: TGTGCCAGCAGCTGCAGGACTAGCGGGAGGGTCCACGAGCAGTACTTC.

CDR3 protein: CASSALSGELFF. CDR3 nucleotide sequence: TGTGCCAGCAGCGCGCTTTCCGGGGAGCTGTTTTTT. The chain recombines TRBV6-1 with TRBJ2-2; D ambiguous. The CDR3 length is 12 residues. V was shortened by 6 bases and J by 6 bases, with 8 bases between the two germline ends. CDR1 and CDR2 from the germline V gene are MNHNS and SASEGT.

The V gene is TRBV5-1, the J gene TRBJ2-3, with 9 nucleotides matching TRBD2. The junction had 7 bases not matched to a gene; V was cut back by 3 bases and J by 2 bases. Per germline, CDR1 SGHRS and CDR2 YFSETQ. The CDR3 loop spans 16 amino acids. The CDR3 DNA is TGCGCCAGCAGCTCCCCTAGCGGGGACCTCACAGATACGCAGTATTTT. It yields the protein CASSSPSGDLTDTQYF.

This clone is a singleton in its sample. The chain combines TRBV30 with TRBJ1-2; D is uncertain. V dropped 0 bases and J dropped 3 bases, with 8 bases sitting between them. Germline assignment: CDR1 GTSNPN and CDR2 SVGIG (reference sequence). This CDR3 is built from 13 residues. CDR3 residues: CAWSVSGYYGYTF. Here the CDR3 DNA reads TGTGCCTGGAGTGTATCCGGATACTATGGCTACACCTTC.

This chain links TRBV7-9 with TRBJ2-2, with D possibly matching TRBD2 (6 bases). The CDR3 is 15 residues long. Trimming left V 7 bases short and J 3 bases short, with 15 bases between. The V gene's germline CDR1 is SEHNR and CDR2 FQNEAQ (reference sequence). The CDR3 region has the DNA TGTGCCAGCACTCTACCCGGACTACACACCGGGGAGCTGTTTTTT. It is translated as CASTLPGLHTGELFF.

This clone was seen a few times. In DNA, the CDR3 is TGTGCCAGTATTGGGCGCCAAGGGCCCCAGCATTTT. Translated, it gives CASIGRQGPQHF. The genes are TRBV19 and TRBJ1-5, with D uncertain. Germline CDR1 is LNHDA and CDR2 is SQIVND (reference sequence). V shed 7 bases and J shed 9 bases, with 13 bases lying between them. This CDR3 has 12 residues.

This chain connects TRBV6-5 to TRBJ2-2, with D perhaps matching TRBD1 (6 bases). CDR3 size: 14 residues. Trimming cost V 2 bases and J 10 bases, with 14 bases left between them. Germline lookup yields CDR1 MNHEY and CDR2 SVGAGI. CDR3 DNA sequence: TGTGCCAGCAGTTACCGAGTAGGGGGAGTGGAGCTGTTTTTT. It codes for CASSYRVGGVELFF.

This CDR3 reads CASTPTGPNQPQHF. As DNA, the CDR3 is TGTGCCAGCACCCCAACAGGGCCAAATCAGCCCCAGCATTTT. The genes are TRBV28 and TRBJ1-5, with D possibly TRBD1 on 6 matching bases. Germline CDR1 reads MDHEN; CDR2 reads SYDVKM. V lost 7 bases and J lost 4, with 14 bases in between. The CDR3 sequence is 14 residues long.

This chain joins TRBV25-1 and TRBJ2-1, with 8 bases fitting TRBD2. The CDR3 extends over 14 amino acids. Germline V gene lookup returns CDR1 MGHDK and CDR2 SYGVNS. The V and J ends lost 4 bases and 2 bases, in that order; junction bases with no gene match: 1. The CDR3 loop is CASSVGRAYNEQFF. The CDR3 DNA follows: TGTGCCAGCAGTGTCGGGAGGGCCTACAATGAGCAGTTCTTC.